This T cell receptor beta chain originates from a study of graft-versus-host responses after intestinal transplantation (dated by TCRdb to about 2021). Turning to the overall study: Multivisceral, liver-intestinal, or isolated intestinal transplants were received by the recipients. After intestinal transplantation, graft-versus-host and host-versus-graft alloreactive T cell clones in the graft, circulation and bone marrow were tracked using bulk TCR-beta CDR3 sequencing. The cohort enrolled around 25 intestinal transplant recipients including one retransplant, and a few patients lacking pretransplant specimens were excluded. Samples from three later patients were sequenced in-house on an Illumina MiSeq with MiXCR processing rather than by the commercial service. Alloreactive clones were identified by sequencing pre-transplant mixed lymphocyte reaction products and comparing them with unstimulated pre-transplant donor and recipient T cells. Anti-thymocyte globulin induction was given to all recipients, followed by maintenance tacrolimus and steroids for 2 to 4 years. A peak of at least 4% donor T cells among recipient peripheral blood mononuclear cells was the definition used for donor T cell macrochimerism.

Libraries were prepared through the immunoSEQ multiplex PCR assay. In most patients, genomic DNA was isolated using the Qiagen DNeasy Blood and Tissue Kit and sent frozen to Adaptive Biotechnologies for TCR sequencing. High-throughput TCR-beta CDR3 sequencing of genomic DNA from most patients was performed by Adaptive Biotechnologies. The authors' analysis ran thus. TCR sequencing data were retrieved from Adaptive's ImmunoSEQ software for roughly 20 patients, whereas a few other patients were processed with MiXCR and VDJtools. CD4 versus CD8 sorting errors were corrected by removing sequences found in both subsets at a frequency ratio below 5:1. CDR3 nucleotide sequences shared between donor and recipient were removed because the origin of such sequences could not be assigned. To count as alloreactive, a clone needed at least 2-fold expansion over unstimulated cells and a minimum CFSE-low frequency of 0.002% (template counts) or 0.001% (read counts). Mappable clones were those detected in sequenced pre-transplant spleen, lymph node, or MLR CFSE-low populations of the donor or recipient. Cumulative frequency of alloreactive clones was calculated as a percentage of all sequences weighted by copy number. Drawn from immuneACCESS, this table holds only the in-frame rearrangements with V and J called that TCRdb kept. Clones are partly lost; checked studies trace under half to an unresolved V gene and leave the rest unexplained. The D gene and trimming were derived from the DNA, and the V and J assignments and clone size from that table. The sample table contains roughly 93,000 clones; only one count was recorded for roughly 91% of them. Around 0.49% of the sample goes to the ten largest clones.

Concerning this clone: The antigen this receptor binds is unknown. The record has no base qualities; no much larger clone is one base away.

According to the study, the label for this sample's time point signals: cells obtained before transplantation from donor or recipient. CD3+CD4+ and CD3+CD8+ populations were FACS-sorted from unstimulated pre-transplant donor and recipient cells taken from spleen or lymph nodes. Study-level results and caveats: Conclusions were limited by the relatively low number and heterogeneity of intestinal transplant patients. Early after transplant, peak levels of circulating GvH clones were found to be associated with declines in HvG clones. High GvH to HvG T cell clonal ratios were observed in the allografts of patients with donor T cell macrochimerism. GvH clones were detected in recipient bone marrow, and some of these GvH clones were observed earlier in ileal mucosa or blood, consistent with an intestinal mucosal origin.

This TCR came from a human donor who received an intestinal transplant. Here the sequenced sample was unstimulated CD8+ T cells sorted from spleen or lymph node cells, taken before intestinal transplant.

The nucleotide sequence is TGTGCCTGGAGTGTTTTAGCGGGAGACGAGCAGTACTTC. It encodes CAWSVLAGDEQYF. The chain was built from TRBV30 and TRBJ2-7, and 9 junction bases match TRBD2. From the cysteine through the phenylalanine, the CDR3 covers 13 amino acids. Only CDR3 DNA remains: 39 bases, in frame from the first base. CDR1 and CDR2 are drawn from the germline V gene (reference sequence): GTSNPN, SVGIG. From V the trimming removes 0 bases and from J it removes 5 bases, while the gene matches leave 2 bases of the junction unaccounted for.